The present TCR beta chain was sequenced within a study of OX40 agonist ivuxolimab in advanced cancers. Study at large: Patients' therapy was ivuxolimab, an antibody that acts as an agonist of OX40 (CD134). Partial responses were observed in three patients, of whom one had hepatocellular carcinoma and two had cutaneous melanoma. The dose-escalation cohort had hepatocellular carcinoma, melanoma, renal cell or head and neck cancer. Study findings and constraints: In general, CD8+ T cells held more expanded clones than CD4+ did, on average.

As concerns this clone: Its antigen is undetermined.

TCRdb's copy holds only in-frame clones and misses some; the assay was immunoSEQ multiplex PCR. Of over 15,000 clones in the sample, roughly 80% were seen once. The CDR3 sequence is 15 residues long. Germline values: CDR1 SGHRS, CDR2 YFSETQ. The junction had 4 bases not matched to a gene; V was cut back by 0 bases and J by 4 bases. The sequence came from an adult with an advanced solid tumor such as melanoma, head and neck, liver or kidney cancer. Sequences were derived from CD4+ or CD8+ T cells sorted from blood, sampled in a trial of the OX40 agonist ivuxolimab. J is TRBJ2-7 and V is TRBV5-1; TRBD1 matches 10 bases. CDR3 sequence (DNA): TGCGCCAGCAGCTTGGAGGGACAGGGGTCATACGAGCAGTACTTC. Residues: CASSLEGQGSYEQYF.